The clone carrying this T cell receptor beta chain was seen more than once but under ten times. Its antigen remains unknown. CDR1 is SGHVS, CDR2 FNYEAQ, per germline. Between the trimmed V and J ends, which lost 4 bases and 6 bases, there was a span of 9 bases. This CDR3 comprises 12 residues. This sample stems from a study of T cell repertoires in cytomegalovirus infection. Looking at the study overall: CMV infection plus the matching HLA type was flagged by public TCR beta signatures. Overall study results and limits: HLA-C-restricted, CMV-specific TCR beta clonotypes were dominant ex vivo.

TCRdb used MiXCR to reprocess the reads, holding one entry per CDR3 protein. The data show roughly 920,000 distinct CDR3 sequences, around 29% seen once. Sequenced material: cultured CD8+ T cells from PBMCs, taken from culture after CMV antigen stimulation. This clonotype was obtained from a human donor in good health (CMV status not recorded). Some clones in this sample may be carry-over from other donors' samples. The chain joins TRBV7-6 to TRBJ1-2; D is unresolved. The CDR3 protein is CASSSDGNGYTF. In DNA form, the CDR3 reads TGTGCCAGCAGCTCGGACGGTAATGGCTACACCTTC.